Presented here are 27 T cell receptor beta chains from one specimen sequenced in a study of human thymus T cells. Resections from corrective heart surgery provided thymus tissue. Libraries were prepared by immunoSEQ multiplex PCR; TCRdb keeps only in-frame clonotypes and omits some of them. Of some 120,000 clones detected, about 95% appear once; the ten largest clones hold 0.02% to 0.03%. The sample taken for sequencing was thymus tissue. Receptors originate from a boy under two years old with a congenital heart defect but otherwise immunologically healthy.

This rearrangement joins TRBV4-3 to TRBJ1-2; D gene ambiguous. The CDR3 consists of 14 residues. Germline V gene sequence: CDR1 LGHNA, CDR2 YSLEER. The ends were cut back, 1 base at V and 13 bases at J, with 19 bases in the middle. The CDR3 region has the DNA TGCGCCAGCAGCCAAGTCTGGGGAAACGTTACTACCACCTTC. Translated, it gives CASSQVWGNVTTTF.

J is TRBJ1-2 and V is TRBV4-1, with D perhaps matching TRBD1 (6 bases). The germline V gene encodes CDR1 MGHRA and CDR2 YSYEKL. Trimming stripped 0 bases from V and 7 bases from J, with 24 bases between. The CDR3 consists of 18 residues. CDR3 region: CASSQEYFEGGAEGGYTF. The CDR3 DNA sequence: TGCGCCAGCAGCCAAGAATATTTTGAGGGGGGCGCGGAAGGTGGCTACACCTTC.

The chain has TRBV1 and TRBJ2-7; TRBD1 is the table's D call and was not checked against the DNA. TRBV1 is a pseudogene locus. The CDR3 sequence is 17 residues long. The chain's CDR3 is CTSSQDSGQESSYEQYF. The CDR3 DNA sequence: TGCACCAGCAGCCAAGATTCGGGACAGGAAAGCTCCTACGAGCAGTACTTC.

The V gene is TRBV11-2, the J gene TRBJ2-5; TRBD1 matches 12 bases. The CDR3 length is 14 residues. The V gene's germline CDR1 is SGHAT and CDR2 FQNNGV. The ends lost 5 bases at V and 7 bases at J; junction bases unmatched: 5. CDR3 sequence (DNA): TGTGCCAGCAGCCTTTCGGGACAGGGGGCGACCCAGTACTTC. Its protein product is CASSLSGQGATQYF.

The rearrangement joins TRBV19 to TRBJ2-5, with D possibly being TRBD1 (5 bases). This CDR3 region has 14 residues. CDR1 LNHDA and CDR2 SQIVND come from the germline V gene (reference sequence). The V and J ends lost 4 bases and 5 bases respectively, with 14 bases between them. For the CDR3, the DNA is TGTGCCAGTAGTACGCCAGGACCAGGGGAGACCCAGTACTTC. It translates to CASSTPGPGETQYF.

The CDR3 DNA follows: TGCAGCGTCCCGGGCGAGGGTGGAGAAGGAGGTGGGGACACTGAAGCTTTCTTT. Protein: CSVPGEGGEGGGDTEAFF. This chain joins TRBV29-1 and TRBJ1-1; D is ambiguous. This CDR3 contains 18 residues. Germline V gene data show CDR1 as SQVTM and CDR2 as ANQGSEA. Trimming removed 6 bases at V and 3 bases at J, with 29 bases between.

The chain has TRBV28 and TRBJ1-1; D perhaps matches TRBD1 (6 bases). CDR3 length equals 18 residues. In germline, CDR1 is MDHEN, CDR2 SYDVKM. Trimming stripped 7 bases from V and 4 bases from J, with 28 bases between. The CDR3 region has the DNA TGTGCCAGCACCTCAAACTGTGGGGGGCGCGGCATGGGCACTGAAGCTTTCTTT. Residues: CASTSNCGGRGMGTEAFF. Drawing the rest from reference TRBV28 and TRBJ1-1, the complete variable domain is DVKVTQSSRYLVKRTGEKVFLECVQDMDHENMFWYRQDPGLGLRLIYFSYDVKMKEKGDIPEGYSVSREKKERFSLILESASTNQTSMYLCASTSNCGGRGMGTEAFFGQGTRLTVV.

The chain links TRBV4-2 to TRBJ2-5; TRBD1 matches at 7 bases. Trimming took 1 base from V and 2 from J; bases not matched to a gene: 7. CDR1 and CDR2 (germline): LGHNA, YNFKEQ. CDR3 length equals 16 residues. The CDR3 DNA sequence: TGTGCCAGCAGCCAAGGATTTGGGGACAGACAAGAGACCCAGTACTTC. It yields the protein CASSQGFGDRQETQYF.

This sequence joins TRBV7-6 and TRBJ1-1; 7 bases agree with TRBD1. After removal of 5 bases from V and 1 base from J, the junction contained 10 bases not matched to a gene. This CDR3 is 16 amino acids long. Germline V gene sequence: CDR1 SGHVS, CDR2 FNYEAQ. The CDR3 nucleotides are TGTGCCAGCAGCCCACAGACACCAGGGGGGAACACTGAAGCTTTCTTT. Amino acids: CASSPQTPGGNTEAFF.

This clone has only one observation. The rearrangement links TRBV10-3 to TRBJ1-4, with TRBD1 as a possible D gene (5 bases). V was cut by 4 bases and J by 3 bases, with 6 bases left in between. Germline V gene data show CDR1 as ENHRY and CDR2 as SYGVKD. The CDR3 sequence is 13 residues long. This CDR3 reads CAISGQPNEKLFF. CDR3 sequence (DNA): TGTGCCATCAGTGGACAGCCTAATGAAAAACTGTTTTTT.

The gene calls are TRBV27 and TRBJ2-7; D uncertain. V dropped 3 bases and J dropped 7 bases, with 13 bases sitting between them. The germline CDR1 and CDR2 sequences are MNHEY and SMNVEV (reference sequence). CDR3 length: 13 amino acids. The DNA of the CDR3 is TGTGCCAGCAGTTTTGATGGATCGAGGGAGCAGTACTTC. It codes for CASSFDGSREQYF.

This clone showed up just once. This chain links TRBV10-2 with TRBJ2-2; D is ambiguous. V gave up 8 bases and J gave up 2 bases, with 21 bases separating them. The V gene's germline CDR1 is WSHSY and CDR2 SAAADI. The CDR3 consists of 17 residues. DNA of the CDR3: TGCGCCAGCCTGCACTCATTTGAACTCCCCAACACCGGGGAGCTGTTTTTT. This sequence encodes CASLHSFELPNTGELFF.

This sequence joins TRBV2 and TRBJ2-5; maybe TRBD1 (6 bases). The CDR3 loop spans 15 amino acids. V was clipped by 8 bases and J by 7 bases, with 23 bases between them. Germline CDR1 is SNHLY and CDR2 is FYNNEI. CDR3 DNA: TGTGCCAGCCACTCGAGACAGGCCCTAGGTGGGACCCAGTACTTC. Its translation: CASHSRQALGGTQYF.

The V gene is TRBV4-2, the J gene TRBJ2-4, with D possibly matching TRBD2 (7 bases). Trimming took 0 bases from V and 3 from J, leaving 18 bases between them. This CDR3 comprises 18 residues. Germline-derived CDR1 and CDR2 are LGHNA and YNFKEQ. In DNA, the CDR3 is TGTGCCAGCAGCCAAGAGCTTTGGTGGGGGGGCGGCAAAAACATTCAGTACTTC. Translating gives CASSQELWWGGGKNIQYF.

CDR3 sequence (DNA): TGTGCCAGGTTACGAACAGGGGACTATGGCTACACCTTC. As protein: CARLRTGDYGYTF. V usage is TRBV19 and J usage is TRBJ1-2, with 7 bases matching TRBD1. Germline CDR1 LNHDA, CDR2 SQIVND (reference sequence). The CDR3 is made up of 13 amino acids. V lost 9 bases and J lost 3; bases outside the gene matches: 7.

This chain connects TRBV7-2 to TRBJ2-7; the D gene is possibly TRBD2 (6 bases). The V end was cut by 3 bases, the J end by 3 bases, with 12 bases between. Germline V gene lookup returns CDR1 SGHTA and CDR2 FQGNSA. The CDR3 length is 14 residues. The CDR3 here is CASSLWRDFYEQYF. In nucleotides, the CDR3 is TGTGCCAGCAGCTTGTGGCGGGACTTCTACGAGCAGTACTTC.

The chain couples TRBV5-4 to TRBJ2-1; D is perhaps TRBD2 (7 bases). The CDR3 loop spans 15 amino acids. The germline V and J ends were trimmed by 3 bases and 6 bases, with 16 bases remaining between them. The germline V gene has CDR1 SGHNT and CDR2 YYREEE (reference sequence). CDR3 in amino acids: CASSSLGGPSNEQFF. CDR3 coding DNA: TGTGCCAGCAGCTCACTGGGGGGGCCCTCCAATGAGCAGTTCTTC.

This clone was picked up a small number of times. The chain is built from TRBV25-1 and TRBJ1-5; D is ambiguous. This CDR3 is built from 14 residues. Germline loops: CDR1 MGHDK, CDR2 SYGVNS. Trimming took 9 bases from V and 1 from J, leaving 13 bases between them. In DNA form, the CDR3 reads TGTGCCAGAGACGCCCGGTCCAGCAATCAGCCCCAGCATTTT. Protein: CARDARSSNQPQHF.

The chain couples TRBV10-2 to TRBJ2-7; TRBD1 matches 7 bases. The V gene's germline CDR1 is WSHSY and CDR2 SAAADI. The J segment lost 0 bases and the V segment lost 0 bases, leaving 5 bases of the junction unmatched. This CDR3 has 16 amino acids. The CDR3 is CASSESRTGSSYEQYF. In DNA form, the CDR3 reads TGCGCCAGCAGTGAGTCTAGGACAGGCAGCTCCTACGAGCAGTACTTC.

This clone was observed once. The chain couples TRBV7-2 to TRBJ2-7; tentatively, D is TRBD1 or TRBD2 (6 bases each). Looked up from germline, CDR1 is SGHTA and CDR2 is FQGNSA. This CDR3 spans 14 amino acids. Trimming cost V 0 bases and J 5 bases, with 11 bases left between them. The CDR3 reads CASSLARGENEQYF. Written as DNA, the CDR3 is TGTGCCAGCAGCTTAGCTAGGGGGGAGAACGAGCAGTACTTC.

This chain links TRBV4-1 with TRBJ2-5, with D possibly TRBD2 on 6 matching bases. Trimming left V 2 bases short and J 3 bases short, with 28 bases between. Germline assignment: CDR1 MGHRA and CDR2 YSYEKL. The CDR3 has 20 residues. In nucleotides, the CDR3 is TGCGCCAGCAGCCAACGGGGGATGGTCCATGACTTTAGAGAGGAAGAGACCCAGTACTTC. Translated: CASSQRGMVHDFREEETQYF.

The chain employs TRBV13 and TRBJ2-1; 9 nucleotides match TRBD2. V trimming: 5 bases; J trimming: 8 bases; junction bases outside the gene matches: 16. Per germline, CDR1 PRHDT and CDR2 FYEKMQ (reference sequence). This CDR3 spans 17 amino acids. CDR3 in DNA: TGTGCCAGCAGCCCCTCTCGGGAAGCGGGGGGTCTCGATGAGCAGTTCTTC. It specifies CASSPSREAGGLDEQFF.

The table lists this clone with a count of one. The genes are TRBV5-1 and TRBJ2-7; D not resolved. V lost 4 bases and J lost 3, with 14 bases in between. The CDR3 consists of 14 residues. CDR1 SGHRS and CDR2 YFSETQ come from the germline V gene. CDR3 region: CASSPLDALYEQYF. The CDR3 DNA is TGCGCCAGCAGCCCACTCGACGCCCTCTACGAGCAGTACTTC.

The chain recombines TRBV7-2 with TRBJ2-7, with TRBD1 matching 7 bases. Per the germline V gene, CDR1 is SGHTA and CDR2 is FQGNSA. J lost 1 base, V lost 1 base, and 4 bases had no gene match. CDR3 size: 15 residues. In nucleotides, the CDR3 is TGTGCCAGCAGCTTAGGCCGGGACAGATCCTACGAGCAGTACTTC. This encodes CASSLGRDRSYEQYF.

The chain carries TRBV15 and TRBJ1-5; the D gene is possibly TRBD1 (5 bases). This CDR3 is 16 amino acids long. Between the trimmed V and J ends, which lost 1 base and 0 bases, there was a span of 10 bases. Germline assignment: CDR1 LNHNV and CDR2 YYDKDF (reference sequence). CDR3: CATSRGQPLSNQPQHF. CDR3 in DNA: TGTGCCACCAGCAGAGGACAGCCCCTTAGCAATCAGCCCCAGCATTTT.

This clone was observed once. The V gene is TRBV7-6, the J gene TRBJ1-2; no reliable D call. The CDR3 is 12 amino acids. Germline V lookup: CDR1 SGHVS, CDR2 FNYEAQ. Trimming left V 1 base short and J 4 bases short, with 4 bases between. This CDR3 is CASSLDGYGYTF. The CDR3 DNA is TGTGCCAGCAGCTTAGACGGCTATGGCTACACCTTC.

V gene TRBV15 combines with J gene TRBJ2-1; a possible D gene is TRBD1 (6 bases). CDR3 length: 17 residues. V was cut by 3 bases and J by 4 bases, with 19 bases left in between. The germline gives CDR1 LNHNV, CDR2 YYDKDF (reference sequence). The CDR3 loop is CATSRLTSGTSYNEQFF. The CDR3 DNA reads TGTGCCACCAGCAGGCTGACATCCGGGACATCTTACAATGAGCAGTTCTTC.